One and the same sample provided the 7 T cell receptor beta chains below, sequenced in a study of blood T cell repertoires in COVID-19. TCRdb keeps only in-frame clones here, not all; method: immunoSEQ multiplex PCR. Of about 240,000 clones in the sample, approximately 86% were seen once. The specimen sequenced was PBMCs or T cells enriched from blood (not recorded which). The receptors stem from a woman between 40 and 50 years old with acute COVID-19.

The chain recombines TRBV27 with TRBJ2-7, with 7 bases matching TRBD1. V shed 10 bases, J shed 1 base, and the junction held 10 bases outside the gene matches. The CDR3 extends over 14 amino acids. CDR1 MNHEY and CDR2 SMNVEV come from the germline V gene (reference sequence). The chain's CDR3 is CATHTPGQSYEQYF. CDR3 nucleotide sequence: TGTGCCACCCACACACCGGGACAGTCCTACGAGCAGTACTTC.

V gene TRBV11-3 combines with J gene TRBJ2-2; 7 bases are a match to TRBD2. The length of the CDR3 is 15 residues. Germline V lookup: CDR1 SGHNT, CDR2 YENEEA. Trimming at V came to 7 bases and at J to 4 bases, leaving 9 bases not matched to a gene. The CDR3 loop reads CASTLVRGVTGELFF. CDR3 DNA sequence: TGTGCCAGCACACTGGTACGGGGGGTCACCGGGGAGCTGTTTTTT.

The genes are TRBV14 and TRBJ1-6; the match to TRBD1 covers 8 bases. This CDR3 comprises 15 residues. CDR1 is SGHDN and CDR2 is FVKESK in the germline V gene. Trimming took 1 base from V and 10 from J; bases not matched to a gene: 6. In DNA form, the CDR3 reads TGTGCCAGCAGCCAAGTGGACAGGGTCCGGTCACCCCTCCACTTT. It specifies CASSQVDRVRSPLHF. Drawing the rest from reference TRBV14 and TRBJ1-6, the complete variable domain is EAGVTQFPSHSVIEKGQTVTLRCDPISGHDNLYWYRRVMGKEIKFLLHFVKESKQDESGMPNNRFLAERTGGTYSTLKVQPAELEDSGVYFCASSQVDRVRSPLHFGNGTRLTVT.

This clone is a singleton in its sample. As DNA, the CDR3 is TGTGCCAGCTTGCAGGGGTGGTCACCCCTCCACTTT. Its translation: CASLQGWSPLHF. The chain combines TRBV6-5 with TRBJ1-6, with D tentatively TRBD1 (6 bases). Trimming removed 8 bases at V and 10 bases at J, with 12 bases between. The CDR3 sequence is 12 residues long. Germline lookup yields CDR1 MNHEY and CDR2 SVGAGI.

The table lists this clone with a few counts. V gene TRBV19 combines with J gene TRBJ1-6; 9 bases fit TRBD1. There are 15 residues in the CDR3. After removal of 4 bases from V and 6 bases from J, the junction contained 4 bases not matched to a gene. The V gene's germline CDR1 is LNHDA and CDR2 SQIVND (reference sequence). CDR3 coding DNA: TGTGCCAGTAGTACCGGGACAGGGCGTAATTCACCCCTCCACTTT. Translating it yields CASSTGTGRNSPLHF.

The chain recombines TRBV28 with TRBJ2-5; TRBD2 agrees at 7 bases. V was clipped by 5 bases and J by 3 bases; unmatched bases: 6. This CDR3 has 14 residues. CDR1 is MDHEN and CDR2 is SYDVKM in the germline V gene. The CDR3 sequence: CASSLGGIEETQYF. The CDR3 DNA sequence: TGTGCCAGCAGTCTGGGGGGGATTGAAGAGACCCAGTACTTC. Full variable domain (rest looked up from reference TRBV28 and TRBJ2-5): DVKVTQSSRYLVKRTGEKVFLECVQDMDHENMFWYRQDPGLGLRLIYFSYDVKMKEKGDIPEGYSVSREKKERFSLILESASTNQTSMYLCASSLGGIEETQYFGPGTRLLVL.

The chain couples TRBV19 to TRBJ1-6; D is possibly TRBD1 (5 bases). The CDR3 loop spans 15 amino acids. V lost 10 bases and J lost 0, with 13 bases in between. Germline V CDR1 and CDR2: LNHDA, SQIVND (reference sequence). The CDR3 DNA sequence: TGTGCCACGGGACTGAAGAGCTCCTATAATTCACCCCTCCACTTT. Protein sequence: CATGLKSSYNSPLHF.